The T cell receptor beta chain under discussion was sequenced for a study of shared clonotypes between healthy human individuals. CD45RO-negative cells were positively selected for CCR7, leaving out terminally differentiated effector memory CD45RA+ cells. Using immunoSEQ multiplex PCR, the repertoire was profiled, and TCRdb retains in-frame clones only, with some absent. The sample has hundreds of thousands of clones; 80% to 95% are singletons. CDR1 and CDR2 (germline): LNHNV, YYDKDF (reference sequence). The length of the CDR3 is 13 residues. V dropped 4 bases and J dropped 3 bases, with 10 bases sitting between them.

The origin of this receptor is a man younger than 45 in good health. The V call is TRBV15, the J call TRBJ2-7, with TRBD2 as a possible D gene (6 bases). Material for sequencing was naive CD8+ T cells sorted from blood. CDR3 nucleotides: TGTGCCACCAGCAAAGACGGGAGCTACGAGCAGTACTTC. It specifies CATSKDGSYEQYF.